This TCR beta chain was sequenced in a study of blood T cell repertoires in COVID-19 (dated by TCRdb to the early 2020s). Regarding the study in general: Samples from collaborators originated in the United States, Italy and Spain and spanned both the acute and convalescent phases of COVID-19. Where HLA class I and class II types were available, the types were taken from metadata supplied by the sample provider, not from assay-based typing. The repertoires were made available in a free public database intended to serve as a resource for research on the immune response to SARS-CoV-2. Subjects who had been exposed to COVID-19, were actively infected with it, or had recovered from it provided the deeply sampled blood TCRbeta repertoires that made up the dataset. The prospective study material was composed of cDNA or gDNA derived from T cells, B-cell-depleted T cells, or PBMCs. Samples came from the ongoing ImmuneRACE study (first 160 participants) plus 1,254 subjects from 6 global collaborators. Nearly every sample came with metadata listing a de-identified subject ID, COVID-19 status, age in years and sex. General study outcomes and caveats: Clinical and demographic metadata were provided uncurated, with the amount varying by source and participant.

Worth noting for this clone: Its antigen has not been determined. One base away there is no much larger clone; base qualities are not given.

Another Seattle source contributed samples from volunteer blood donors who had recovered from COVID-19. Whole blood was collected in K2EDTA tubes by collaborating institutions according to the institutions' own protocols. For TCRbeta analysis, collaborator samples were shipped as frozen whole blood, as isolated PBMCs, or as DNA extracted from either sample type. Its CDR3 holds 18 amino acids, cysteine through phenylalanine. CDR3 DNA is the only sequence kept; it has 54 bases, read in frame from the first base. Per the germline V gene, MNHEY is the CDR1 and SVGEGT is the CDR2. V loses 6 bases, J loses 0 bases, and the germline ends lie 21 bases apart. TCRbeta CDR3 regions were amplified from genomic DNA using the immunoSEQ Assay, a bias-controlled multiplex PCR. From the authors' description of their analysis: Nucleated cell counts per sample were estimated from amplification of reference gene primers within the assay. To quantify the absolute abundance of each unique TCRbeta CDR3 rearrangement, sequence reads were collapsed and filtered. For each sample, productive Simpson clonality was calculated as the square root of Simpson's diversity index across productive rearrangements. The table comes from immuneACCESS by way of TCRdb, which keeps in-frame sequences with V and J called. Part of the clones is missing from these tables; in studies checked, under half for an unresolved V gene and the rest for unknown reasons. The V and J calls and clone size are taken from that table; D and trimming were inferred from the DNA. This sample holds around 150,000 clones; about 78% were observed only once. The top ten clonotypes cover approximately 9.9% of the sample.

The sequencing sample was made of peripheral blood. This receptor was obtained from a man aged 55 to 69 who had recovered from COVID-19. The rearranged segments are TRBV6-2 or TRBV6-3 and TRBJ1-5; matching of 5 bases hints at TRBD1 as the D gene. The CDR3 protein: CASSRDSSGGYSNQPQHF. The bases read TGTGCCAGCAGCCGGGACTCAAGCGGGGGGTATAGCAATCAGCCCCAGCATTTT.